The present T cell receptor beta chain was sequenced within a study of early T cells in non-severe SARS-CoV-2 infection (dated by TCRdb to the early 2020s). Describing the broader study: Bulk RNA from unsorted whole blood was used for TCR sequencing, so alpha and beta chains could not be paired. Beyond this particular receptor, the publication reports: VDJdb matching was skewed toward anti-spike CD8 responses, so virus-specific expansions were likely underestimated and private and CD4 specificities were missed.

Libraries came from 5' RACE. The listed sequencing device is NextSeq 500. To correct for sequencing error and PCR bias, the TCR library protocol tagged individual cDNA molecules with unique molecular identifiers. Sequencing covered both TCR alpha and beta chains, and within each sample the abundances of alpha and beta sequences were tightly co-correlated. The original pipeline was this. V gene, J gene and CDR3 annotation of TCR sequences was performed with Decombinator V4. Expanded TCRs were defined as changing significantly between any two time points under a Poisson model with p below 0.0001. TCR abundances were normalised to the total number of TCRs sequenced per sample and were expressed as counts per million. TRAV1-2 paired with TRAJ12, TRAJ20 or TRAJ33 defined MAIT TCRs, while TRAV10 paired with TRAJ18 defined iNKT TCRs. A search of VDJdb, accessed on 1 November 2021, was run for TCRs annotated to CMV, EBV and SARS-CoV-2, with TCRs annotated for multiple antigens excluded. Using fastp trimming at Q25 and MiXCR clonotype assembly, TCRdb reanalyzed the public sequencing data and kept in-frame beta chains. CDR3 protein duplicates are merged, each entry listing the most common genes and DNA. The V and J calls follow TCRdb's processing rather than the paper's. Here the sample has tens of thousands of distinct CDR3 sequences; 10% occur a single time. The ten top clones hold about 7.1% of the sample.

CDR1 is given as SEHNR and CDR2 as FQNEAQ, both from the germline V gene (reference sequence). The junction carries 6 bases between V and J, which are trimmed by 0 bases and 1 base respectively. Taken from cysteine to phenylalanine, the CDR3 has 14 residues. Of the read, only the CDR3 DNA is kept; its 42 bases are in frame from base 1. This clonotype is judged medium-sized (0.01 to 0.1%). The target of this receptor is not known. No base-level quality is on record; no much larger clone is a single base apart. Set within a cohort of healthcare workers in London, UK, this nested case-control study involved weekly PCR testing of nasopharyngeal swabs along with blood sampling. Between 23 and 31 March 2020, the week of the UK lockdown, healthcare workers were enrolled and then followed up weekly for as long as 16 weeks.

This sequence originates from an adult who was a healthcare worker with PCR-confirmed SARS-CoV-2 infection or an uninfected control (not recorded which). The sequencing here drew on whole blood, taken at baseline. The rearrangement combines TRBV7-9 with TRBJ1-1, with the identity of the D gene unclear. The CDR3 protein sequence reads: CASSLADGNTEAFF. The sequenced DNA: TGTGCCAGCAGCTTAGCCGACGGGAACACTGAAGCTTTCTTT.